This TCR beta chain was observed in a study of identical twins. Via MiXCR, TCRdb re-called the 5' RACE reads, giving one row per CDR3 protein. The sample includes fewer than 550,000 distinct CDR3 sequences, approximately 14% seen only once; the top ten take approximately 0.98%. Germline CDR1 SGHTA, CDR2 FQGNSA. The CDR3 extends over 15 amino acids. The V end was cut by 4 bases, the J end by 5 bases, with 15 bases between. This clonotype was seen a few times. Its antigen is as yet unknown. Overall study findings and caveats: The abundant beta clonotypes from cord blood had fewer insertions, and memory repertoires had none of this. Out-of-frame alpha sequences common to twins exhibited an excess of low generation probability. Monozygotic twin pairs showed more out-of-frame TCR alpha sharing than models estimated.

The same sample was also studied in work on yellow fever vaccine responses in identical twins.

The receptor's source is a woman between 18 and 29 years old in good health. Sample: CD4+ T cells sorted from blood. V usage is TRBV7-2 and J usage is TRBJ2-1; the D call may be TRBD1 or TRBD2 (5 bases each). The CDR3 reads CASSSGATLNNEQFF. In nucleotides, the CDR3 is TGTGCCAGCAGCTCCGGGGCCACGCTGAACAATGAGCAGTTCTTC.